The next 20 T cell receptor beta chains were all read from a single sample in a study of blood T cell repertoires in COVID-19. TCRdb's table, derived via immunoSEQ multiplex PCR, lists solely in-frame clones and lacks some. The sample gives under 30,000 clones, about 90% of which show up once; roughly 4% is in the top ten. The sequencing input was peripheral blood. These TCRs come from a human donor in a cohort sampled during active COVID-19.

The rearrangement links TRBV10-3 to TRBJ1-1; 9 bases are a match to TRBD1. Per germline, CDR1 ENHRY and CDR2 SYGVKD. J gave up 8 bases and V 7 bases, and 11 bases lay outside the gene matches. The CDR3 length is 14 residues. As DNA, the CDR3 is TGTGCCATCACGGGAGATACCGGGACAGGGGAAGCTTTCTTT. It specifies CAITGDTGTGEAFF.

This clone has just a few counts. The genes are TRBV20-1 and TRBJ1-2, with a possible D match to TRBD1 (5 bases). Trimming pared 4 bases from V and 5 bases from J, leaving 8 bases between. Germline V gives CDR1 DFQATT, CDR2 SNEGSKA (reference sequence). This CDR3 contains 11 residues. The CDR3 bases are TGCAGTGCTACAGGGTCATATGGCTACACCTTC. Its translation: CSATGSYGYTF.

The chain couples TRBV5-6 to TRBJ2-3; 11 bases map to TRBD2. Germline V gives CDR1 SGHDT, CDR2 YYEEEE. The length of the CDR3 is 19 residues. V lost 1 base to trimming and J lost 3 bases; unmatched junction nucleotides: 13. The CDR3 nucleotides are TGTGCCAGCAGCTTGCCTCTTAGCGGGGGGGCTTCTGTAACAGATACGCAGTATTTT. Amino acids: CASSLPLSGGASVTDTQYF.

The chain joins TRBV5-4 to TRBJ1-1; a weak D match, TRBD1 (6 bases). This CDR3 has 14 amino acids. V dropped 4 bases and J dropped 1 base, with 11 bases sitting between them. CDR1 SGHNT and CDR2 YYREEE come from the germline V gene (reference sequence). CDR3 amino acids: CASSIDRKNTEAFF. The CDR3, as DNA: TGTGCCAGCAGCATCGACAGGAAGAACACTGAAGCTTTCTTT. Full variable domain (remainder filled in from reference TRBV5-4 and TRBJ1-1): ETGVTQSPTHLIKTRGQQVTLRCSSQSGHNTVSWYQQALGQGPQFIFQYYREEENGRGNFPPRFSGLQFPNYSSELNVNALELDDSALYLCASSIDRKNTEAFFGQGTRLTVV.

V usage is TRBV6-2 or TRBV6-3 and J usage is TRBJ1-6; no definite D call. CDR1 is MNHEY and CDR2 is SVGEGT in the germline V gene. The CDR3 length is 14 residues. V was clipped by 0 bases and J by 7 bases, with 7 bases between them. CDR3 region: CASSYSGENSPLHF. The CDR3 DNA follows: TGTGCCAGCAGTTACTCGGGCGAAAATTCACCCCTCCACTTT.

The gene calls are TRBV6-5 and TRBJ1-1; D gene unclear. V lost 6 bases, J lost 0 bases, and 11 bases lay in between. The CDR3 length is 14 residues. Germline V gene data show CDR1 as MNHEY and CDR2 as SVGAGI. DNA for the CDR3: TGTGCCAGCAGGACCGACACCATGAACACTGAAGCTTTCTTT. Its translation is CASRTDTMNTEAFF.

The chain recombines TRBV3-1 (or the pseudogene TRBV3-2) with TRBJ2-7; the D gene is possibly TRBD1 (7 bases). V dropped 1 base and J dropped 5 bases, with 12 bases sitting between them. The CDR3 runs to 14 residues. Germline CDR1 is LGHDT and CDR2 is YNNKEL (reference sequence). As DNA, the CDR3 is TGTGCCAGCAGCCAAGGACAGGGCGGGAACGAGCAGTACTTC. Translating gives CASSQGQGGNEQYF.

The rearrangement joins TRBV6-2 or TRBV6-3 to TRBJ1-1; a weak D match, TRBD1 (5 bases). CDR3 length: 13 amino acids. The germline V gene encodes CDR1 MNHEY and CDR2 SVGEGT. V dropped 2 bases and J dropped 4 bases, with 8 bases sitting between them. This CDR3 is CASSYNRGTEAFF. CDR3 coding DNA: TGTGCCAGCAGTTACAATAGGGGCACTGAAGCTTTCTTT.

The chain has TRBV9 and TRBJ1-3, with D possibly matching TRBD1 (6 bases). Germline V gene data show CDR1 as SGDLS and CDR2 as YYNGEE. The V gene lost 2 bases and the J gene lost 0 bases, with 12 bases spanning the gap. The CDR3 loop spans 16 amino acids. The chain's CDR3 is CASSVDSLSSGNTIYF. CDR3 coding DNA: TGTGCCAGCAGCGTGGACAGCCTTAGCTCTGGAAACACCATATATTTT.

The V and J genes are TRBV6-5 and TRBJ2-7, with TRBD1 matching 7 bases. V was pared by 7 bases and J by 6 bases, with 9 bases of the junction left unmatched. This CDR3 comprises 13 residues. Per germline, CDR1 MNHEY and CDR2 SVGAGI. The CDR3 protein is CASNRDRLSEQYF. CDR3 bases: TGTGCCAGCAACCGGGACAGACTCTCCGAGCAGTACTTC.

The chain couples TRBV6-1 to TRBJ2-5; TRBD2 matches 9 bases. Trimming cost V 3 bases and J 4 bases; bases outside gene matches: 6. The CDR3 contains 15 residues. Germline-derived CDR1 and CDR2 are MNHNS and SASEGT. This CDR3 reads CASSDLSGGSETQYF. The CDR3 DNA reads as TGTGCCAGCAGTGACCTCAGCGGGGGGTCAGAGACCCAGTACTTC.

This chain uses TRBV3-1 (or the pseudogene TRBV3-2) with TRBJ2-3, with D perhaps TRBD2 (5 bases). Germline CDR1 and CDR2: LGHDT and YNNKEL (reference sequence). The length of the CDR3 is 14 residues. V was trimmed by 5 bases and J by 1 base, leaving 10 bases between them. The CDR3 nucleotides read TGTGCCAGCAGCAAAGGACTTGGCACAGATACGCAGTATTTT. Its translation: CASSKGLGTDTQYF.

CDR3 bases: TGTGCCAGCAGCTTAAGGGGTGCCGGGGAGCTGTTTTTT. This sequence encodes CASSLRGAGELFF. The gene calls are TRBV5-4 and TRBJ2-2, with a weak D call TRBD1 (5 bases). The ends were cut back, 2 bases at V and 6 bases at J, with 8 bases in the middle. CDR1 is SGHNT and CDR2 is YYREEE in the germline V gene (reference sequence). This CDR3 is 13 amino acids long.

The chain couples TRBV28 to TRBJ1-3; perhaps TRBD1 as D (6 bases). V gave up 3 bases and J gave up 0 bases, with 12 bases separating them. The CDR3 is 16 amino acids. Germline-derived CDR1 and CDR2 are MDHEN and SYDVKM. The DNA of the CDR3 is TGTGCCAGCAGTTTTGTGGGGGCGATCTCTGGAAACACCATATATTTT. Its protein product is CASSFVGAISGNTIYF.

The V call is TRBV5-1, the J call TRBJ2-6; 11 bases are shared with TRBD2. The CDR3 has 16 residues. J lost 2 bases, V lost 6 bases, and 4 bases had no gene match. Germline CDR1 is SGHRS and CDR2 is YFSETQ. DNA of the CDR3: TGCGCCAGCACTAGCGGGGGGTCGGCTGGGGCCAACGTCCTGACTTTC. Its protein is CASTSGGSAGANVLTF.

This chain uses TRBV6-6 with TRBJ1-2, with D perhaps TRBD1 (5 bases). The CDR3 runs to 13 residues. The germline gives CDR1 MNHNY, CDR2 SVGAGI (reference sequence). V lost 5 bases and J 7 bases, leaving 14 bases between the germline ends. As DNA, the CDR3 is TGTGCCAGCAGTGGGGCCCCGACCGGTGGCTACACCTTC. Encoded protein: CASSGAPTGGYTF.

This chain links TRBV4-1 with TRBJ2-1; 9 positions agree with TRBD1. V dropped 4 bases and J dropped 3; count of bases not matched to a gene: 4. The germline gives CDR1 MGHRA, CDR2 YSYEKL. The CDR3 contains 15 residues. Here the CDR3 reads CASSPGQGIYNEQFF. CDR3 sequence (DNA): TGCGCCAGCAGCCCAGGACAGGGGATCTACAATGAGCAGTTCTTC.

This sequence joins TRBV5-1 and TRBJ2-3; maybe TRBD2 (6 bases). Trimming pared 3 bases from V and 1 base from J, leaving 15 bases between. The CDR3 has 16 residues. Per germline, CDR1 SGHRS and CDR2 YFSETQ. CDR3 protein: CASSSGTPRGTDTQYF. CDR3 nucleotides: TGCGCCAGCAGCTCCGGGACTCCCCGCGGCACAGATACGCAGTATTTT.

V is TRBV12-3 or TRBV12-4 and J is TRBJ1-1; a weak D match, TRBD1 (5 bases). V lost 7 bases and J 2 bases, leaving 11 bases between the germline ends. This CDR3 has 13 residues. CDR3: CASTLGANTEAFF. CDR3 nucleotide sequence: TGTGCCAGCACCCTAGGGGCCAACACTGAAGCTTTCTTT.

The genes are TRBV29-1 and TRBJ1-1; no firm D call. The V end lost 7 bases, the J end lost 3 bases, and 18 bases lay between the germline ends. This CDR3 contains 14 residues. In germline, CDR1 is SQVTM, CDR2 ANQGSEA. CDR3 loop: CSAMTGSTDTEAFF. The CDR3 region has the DNA TGCAGCGCAATGACGGGGTCCACGGACACTGAAGCTTTCTTT.